This T cell receptor (beta chain) was recorded in a study of blood T cell repertoires in COVID-19. Study-level background: Samples taken during acute and convalescent COVID-19 were collected in the United States, Italy and Spain. PBMCs, B-cell-depleted T cells, or T cells provided the cDNA or gDNA that made up the material.

TCRdb's table, derived via immunoSEQ multiplex PCR, lists solely in-frame clones and lacks some. Here the sample spans 65,000 or so clones, around 74% being singletons. Trimming at V came to 2 bases and at J to 0 bases, leaving 1 base not matched to a gene. Germline V lookup: CDR1 SGDLS, CDR2 YYNGEE. The CDR3 is made up of 15 amino acids. This TCR was sampled from a woman aged 45 to 65 with active or convalescent COVID-19. The sequencing input was peripheral blood. This chain links TRBV9 with TRBJ2-1; 8 bases fit TRBD2. The CDR3 loop reads CASSVSGASYNEQFF. The DNA for the CDR3 is TGTGCCAGCAGCGTTAGCGGGGCCTCCTACAATGAGCAGTTCTTC.